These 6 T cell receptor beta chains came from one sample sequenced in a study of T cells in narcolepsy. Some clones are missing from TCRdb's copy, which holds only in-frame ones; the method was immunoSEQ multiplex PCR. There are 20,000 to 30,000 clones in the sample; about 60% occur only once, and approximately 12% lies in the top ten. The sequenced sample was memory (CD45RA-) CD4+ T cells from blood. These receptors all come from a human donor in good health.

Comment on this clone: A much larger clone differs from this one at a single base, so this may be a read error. CDR3 DNA sequence: TGTGCCAGCAGCTTGGGGGCCGGGTACTGGGACAATGAGCAGTTCTTC. Residues: CASSLGAGYWDNEQFF. The genes are TRBV5-6 and TRBJ2-1; no firm D call. The V and J ends lost 0 bases and 5 bases respectively, with 15 bases between them. CDR1 is SGHDT, CDR2 YYEEEE, per germline. The CDR3 loop spans 16 amino acids.

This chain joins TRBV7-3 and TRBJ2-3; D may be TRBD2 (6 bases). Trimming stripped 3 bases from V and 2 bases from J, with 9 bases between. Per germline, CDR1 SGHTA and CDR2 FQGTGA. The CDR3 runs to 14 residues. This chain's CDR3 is CASSFGGTTDTQYF. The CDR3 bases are TGTGCCAGCAGCTTTGGAGGGACCACAGATACGCAGTATTTT.

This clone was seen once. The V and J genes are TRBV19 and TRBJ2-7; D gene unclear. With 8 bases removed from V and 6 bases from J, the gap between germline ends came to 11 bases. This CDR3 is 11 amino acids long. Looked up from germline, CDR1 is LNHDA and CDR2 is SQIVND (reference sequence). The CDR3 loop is CASLDPPEQYF. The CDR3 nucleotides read TGTGCCAGTTTGGACCCTCCCGAGCAGTACTTC.

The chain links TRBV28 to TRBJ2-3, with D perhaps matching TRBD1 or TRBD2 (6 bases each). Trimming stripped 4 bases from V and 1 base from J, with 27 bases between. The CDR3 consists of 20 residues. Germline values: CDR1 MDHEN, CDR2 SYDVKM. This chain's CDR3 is CASSSRGATGSERGTDTQYF. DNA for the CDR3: TGTGCCAGCAGTTCCCGCGGGGCTACAGGGTCGGAGCGGGGCACAGATACGCAGTATTTT.

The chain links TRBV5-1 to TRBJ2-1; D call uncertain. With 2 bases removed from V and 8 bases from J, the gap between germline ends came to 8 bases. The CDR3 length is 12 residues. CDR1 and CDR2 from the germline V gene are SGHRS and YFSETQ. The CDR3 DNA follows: TGCGCCAGCAGCTTAGAACGAGATGAGCAGTTCTTC. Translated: CASSLERDEQFF.

The DNA for the CDR3 is TGCGCCAGCAGCTTGGCCGCTCGGGCCTATGAGCAGTTCTTC. As protein: CASSLAARAYEQFF. The V gene is TRBV5-1, the J gene TRBJ2-1; unclear D gene. V was trimmed by 0 bases and J by 8 bases, leaving 12 bases between them. The length of the CDR3 is 14 residues. Germline lookup yields CDR1 SGHRS and CDR2 YFSETQ.